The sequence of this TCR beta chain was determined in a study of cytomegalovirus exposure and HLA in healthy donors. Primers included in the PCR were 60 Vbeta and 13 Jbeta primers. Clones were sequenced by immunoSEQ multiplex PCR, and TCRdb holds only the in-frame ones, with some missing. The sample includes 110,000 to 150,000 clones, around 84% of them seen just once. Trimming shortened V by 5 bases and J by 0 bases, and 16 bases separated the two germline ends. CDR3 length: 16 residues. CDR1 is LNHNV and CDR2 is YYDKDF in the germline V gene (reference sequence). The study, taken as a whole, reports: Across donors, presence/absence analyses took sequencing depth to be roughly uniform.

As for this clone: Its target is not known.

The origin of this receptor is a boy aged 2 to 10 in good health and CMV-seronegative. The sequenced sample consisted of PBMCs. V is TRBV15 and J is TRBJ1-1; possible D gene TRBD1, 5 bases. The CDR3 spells CATSLRTGRLNTEAFF. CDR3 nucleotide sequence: TGTGCCACCAGCTTACGAACAGGTCGACTGAACACTGAAGCTTTCTTT.